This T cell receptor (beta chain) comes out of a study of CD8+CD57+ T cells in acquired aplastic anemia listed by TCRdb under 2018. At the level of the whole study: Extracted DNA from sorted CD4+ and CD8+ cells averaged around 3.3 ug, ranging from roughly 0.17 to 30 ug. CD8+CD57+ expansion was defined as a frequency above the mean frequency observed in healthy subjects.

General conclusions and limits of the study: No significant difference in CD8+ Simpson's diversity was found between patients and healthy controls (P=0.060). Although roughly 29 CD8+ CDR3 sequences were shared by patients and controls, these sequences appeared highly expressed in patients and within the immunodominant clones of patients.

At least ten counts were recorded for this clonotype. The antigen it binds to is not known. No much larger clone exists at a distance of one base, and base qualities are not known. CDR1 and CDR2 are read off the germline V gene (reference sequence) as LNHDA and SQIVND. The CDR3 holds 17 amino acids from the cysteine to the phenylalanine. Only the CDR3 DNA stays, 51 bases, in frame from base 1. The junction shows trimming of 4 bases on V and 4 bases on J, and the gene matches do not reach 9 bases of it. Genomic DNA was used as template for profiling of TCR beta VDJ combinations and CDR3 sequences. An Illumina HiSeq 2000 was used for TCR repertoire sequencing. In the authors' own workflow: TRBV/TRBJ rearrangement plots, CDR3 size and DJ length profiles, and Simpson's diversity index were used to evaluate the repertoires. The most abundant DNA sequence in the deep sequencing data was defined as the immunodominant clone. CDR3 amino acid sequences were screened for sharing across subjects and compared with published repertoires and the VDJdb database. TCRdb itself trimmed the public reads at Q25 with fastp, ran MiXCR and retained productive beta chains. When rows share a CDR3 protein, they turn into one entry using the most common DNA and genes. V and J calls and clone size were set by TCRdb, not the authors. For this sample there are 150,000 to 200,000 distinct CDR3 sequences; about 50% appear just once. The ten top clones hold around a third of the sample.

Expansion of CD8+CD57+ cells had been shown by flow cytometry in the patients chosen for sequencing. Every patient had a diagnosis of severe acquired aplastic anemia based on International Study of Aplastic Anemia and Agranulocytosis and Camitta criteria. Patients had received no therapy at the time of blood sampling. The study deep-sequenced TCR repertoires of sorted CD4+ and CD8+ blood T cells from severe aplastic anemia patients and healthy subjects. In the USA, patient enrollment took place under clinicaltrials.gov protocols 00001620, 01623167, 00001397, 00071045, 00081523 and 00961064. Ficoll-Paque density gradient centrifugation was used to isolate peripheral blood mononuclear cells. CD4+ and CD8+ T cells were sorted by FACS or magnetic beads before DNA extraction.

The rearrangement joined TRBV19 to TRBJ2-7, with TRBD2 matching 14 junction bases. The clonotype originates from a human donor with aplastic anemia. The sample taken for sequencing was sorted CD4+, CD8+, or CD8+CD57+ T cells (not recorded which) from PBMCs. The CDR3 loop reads CASSTGTSGRLWYEQYF. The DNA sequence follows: TGTGCCAGTAGTACGGGGACTAGCGGGAGACTCTGGTACGAGCAGTACTTC.